Reported below is one T cell receptor beta chain. Its antigen is unidentified. This record belongs to a study of T cells expressing NK-cell markers. Turning to the study itself: Sequencing of TCR beta repertoires drew on sorted CD3+CD56+NKG2C+, CD3+CD56+NKG2C- and CD3+CD56-NKG2C+ T cells. Findings of the study overall: Topping the CD3+CD56-NKG2C+ fraction as well were these clonotypes, in a few donors.

5'RACE template switching with UMIs generated TCR beta cDNA. TCRdb reprocessed the 5' RACE reads and stores each CDR3 protein as one record, lacking DNA. The repertoire table contains more than 400,000 distinct CDR3 sequences. This CDR3 spans 15 amino acids. This chain joins TRBV12-3 or TRBV12-4 and TRBJ2-2; without DNA, the TCRdb call of TRBD2 cannot be checked. Sequencing was done on a sample of blood T cells: a sorted CD56 or NKG2C T cell subset, CD4+ or CD8+ T cells, or bulk PBMC T cells (not recorded which). The origin of this receptor is a woman aged 18 to 69 in good health. CDR3 sequence: CASSFLLDSTGELFF.